The rows below give T cell receptor beta chains drawn from one sample of a study of monozygotic twins with inflammatory bowel disease. TCRdb reprocessed the 5' RACE reads and stores each CDR3 protein as one record, lacking DNA. The data show 85,000 to 110,000 distinct CDR3 sequences, and the top ten clones hold under 2.5%. The sample taken for sequencing was blood. These receptors came from a human donor with ulcerative colitis or Crohn's disease, or a healthy co-twin of an affected twin (not recorded which). Each CDR3 is given with its conserved first and last residue.

j_call v_call cdr3_aa
TRBJ2-1 TRBV10-3 CAIRAGTDPFF
TRBJ2-1 TRBV6-1 CASSDSRGQRTEYNEQFF
TRBJ1-1 TRBV18 CASSPPSARGTFF
TRBJ2-5 TRBV10-3 CAISEPAGEETQYF
TRBJ2-1 TRBV4-3 CASSRGLRSYNEQFF
TRBJ2-3 TRBV5-1 CASRLSGGLGTDTQYF
TRBJ1-1 TRBV7-6 CASTDESYTGQNTEASF
TRBJ2-7 TRBV15 CATSSDRGPIEQYF
TRBJ1-5 TRBV11-2 CASSPPGPGKPQHF
TRBJ2-7 TRBV28 CASSARQGAYEQYF
TRBJ2-3 TRBV6-1 CASSDWTSGTDTQYF
TRBJ2-7 TRBV4-3 CASSRGAGDVKQYF
TRBJ2-7 TRBV7-2 CASSLTREKDEQYF
TRBJ1-2 TRBV20-1 CSASPTPNYGYTF
TRBJ1-5 TRBV18 CASSPGTGDKPQHF
TRBJ1-5 TRBV5-5 CASSQGSGNQPQHF
TRBJ2-3 TRBV20-1 CSARAPAGGPVTDTQYF
TRBJ2-1 TRBV20-1 CSASTSGRGNYNEQFF
TRBJ2-1 TRBV11-2 CASSRTPTSGLGWSEQFF
TRBJ2-6 TRBV12-3/TRBV12-4 CASSFLAGGSSGANVLTF
TRBJ2-4 TRBV5-1 CASSLAGAGNIQYF
TRBJ2-1 TRBV28 CASSRLVGEQFF
TRBJ2-7 TRBV27 CANGSAYEQYF
TRBJ2-3 TRBV7-9 CASTLSGGTDTQYF
TRBJ2-7 TRBV5-1 CASNKMQGATAYEQYF
TRBJ1-2 TRBV7-9 CASSSPPGQGFYGYTF
TRBJ1-1 TRBV3-1 CASSQDAQPNTEAFF
TRBJ2-5 TRBV5-6 CASSALGIGVAETQYF
TRBJ2-2 TRBV5-1 CASSFGNTGELFF
TRBJ2-3 TRBV7-2 CASSHAGTTSTDTQYF
TRBJ2-1 TRBV19 CASSNPGTSGKVLFF
TRBJ2-3 TRBV20-1 CSAPRGGGRRTDTQYF